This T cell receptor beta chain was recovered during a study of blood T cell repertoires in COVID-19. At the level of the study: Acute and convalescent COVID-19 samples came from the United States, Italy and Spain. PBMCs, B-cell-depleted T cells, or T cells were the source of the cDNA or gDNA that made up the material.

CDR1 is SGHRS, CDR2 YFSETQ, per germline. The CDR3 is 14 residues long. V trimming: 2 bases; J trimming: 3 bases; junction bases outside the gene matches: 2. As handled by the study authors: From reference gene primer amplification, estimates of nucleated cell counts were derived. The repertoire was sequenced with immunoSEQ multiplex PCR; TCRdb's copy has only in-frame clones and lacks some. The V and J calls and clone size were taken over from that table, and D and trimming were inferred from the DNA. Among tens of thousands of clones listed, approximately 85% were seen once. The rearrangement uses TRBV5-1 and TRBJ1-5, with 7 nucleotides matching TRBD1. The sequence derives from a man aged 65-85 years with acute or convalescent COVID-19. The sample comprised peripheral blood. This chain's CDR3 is CASSFGTDNQPQHF. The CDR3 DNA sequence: TGCGCCAGCAGCTTCGGGACAGACAATCAGCCCCAGCATTTT.